This T cell receptor beta chain was documented in a study of blood T cell repertoires in COVID-19. About the research overall: Acute-phase and convalescent COVID-19 samples originated in the United States, Italy and Spain. PBMCs, B-cell-depleted T cells, or T cells provided the cDNA or gDNA that made up the material.

The CDR3 covers 14 residues. The V gene lost 1 base and the J gene lost 6 bases, with 13 bases spanning the gap. Germline CDR1 is SGHRS and CDR2 is YFSETQ. Repertoires were generated with immunoSEQ multiplex PCR, while TCRdb's copy carries only in-frame clones and drops some. This sample has 250,000 to 350,000 clones, with roughly 90% found just once. This clonotype was sampled from a woman in her 50s who had recovered from COVID-19. The sequenced material came from peripheral blood. The chain couples TRBV5-1 to TRBJ1-1, with D possibly TRBD1 on 5 matching bases. The CDR3 loop reads CASSLSGPRAEAFF. The CDR3 DNA is TGCGCCAGCAGCTTGTCAGGCCCCAGGGCTGAAGCTTTCTTT. Together with reference TRBV5-1 and TRBJ1-1, the CDR3 gives the full variable domain: KAGVTQTPRYLIKTRGQQVTLSCSPISGHRSVSWYQQTPGQGLQFLFEYFSETQRNKGNFPGRFSGRQFSNSRSEMNVSTLELGDSALYLCASSLSGPRAEAFFGQGTRLTVV.